A single sample is the source of the 11 T cell receptor beta chains below, sequenced in a study of cytomegalovirus exposure and HLA in healthy donors. Both 60 Vbeta primers and 13 Jbeta primers went into the PCR. Generated by immunoSEQ multiplex PCR, the TCRdb table keeps only in-frame clones and is missing some. The data show fewer than 120,000 clones, roughly three quarters seen once. Sequencing used PBMCs. These receptors originate from a man aged 25 to 45 in good health and CMV-seropositive.

This rearrangement joins TRBV7-9 to TRBJ1-4; weak D call: TRBD1 (6 bases). Germline lookup yields CDR1 SEHNR and CDR2 FQNEAQ (reference sequence). Between the trimmed V and J ends, which lost 4 bases and 3 bases, there was a span of 12 bases. This CDR3 is 15 amino acids long. The CDR3 DNA reads TGTGCCAGCAGCTCCGTGGGGGCCTCTAATGAAAAACTGTTTTTT. The encoded protein is CASSSVGASNEKLFF.

The rearrangement links TRBV4-2 to TRBJ2-5; D call uncertain. The germline V gene has CDR1 LGHNA and CDR2 YNFKEQ. The CDR3 is 11 residues long. V lost 3 bases and J 3 bases, leaving 2 bases between the germline ends. As DNA, the CDR3 is TGTGCCAGCAGCCATAAAGAGACCCAGTACTTC. Protein sequence: CASSHKETQYF.

This chain uses TRBV18 with TRBJ2-1, with a possible D match to TRBD2 (5 bases). The germline V gene encodes CDR1 KGHSH and CDR2 LQKENI. Trimming took off 2 bases at V and 10 bases at J, with 12 bases between the two ends. The CDR3 totals 13 residues. The CDR3 here is CASSPGPGGEQFF. As DNA, the CDR3 is TGTGCCAGCTCACCAGGGCCGGGCGGGGAGCAGTTCTTC.

This sequence joins TRBV15 and TRBJ2-1, with D hard to call. Germline CDR1 and CDR2: LNHNV and YYDKDF (reference sequence). V lost 2 bases and J 0 bases, leaving 5 bases between the germline ends. The CDR3 contains 14 residues. The CDR3: CATSRSLSYNEQFF. The CDR3 DNA follows: TGTGCCACCAGCAGATCCCTCTCCTACAATGAGCAGTTCTTC.

A single count supports this clone. The CDR3 sequence: CAWANGAGDYEQYF. Written as DNA, the CDR3 is TGTGCCTGGGCGAATGGGGCAGGGGACTACGAGCAGTACTTC. The rearrangement links TRBV30 to TRBJ2-7; tentative D call: TRBD1 (6 bases). Between the trimmed V and J ends, which lost 5 bases and 3 bases, there was a span of 17 bases. CDR3 length equals 14 residues. Germline V gene data show CDR1 as GTSNPN and CDR2 as SVGIG (reference sequence).

The rearrangement uses TRBV7-2 and TRBJ1-3; D not resolved. Germline lookup yields CDR1 SGHTA and CDR2 FQGNSA. The CDR3 runs 14 residues. Trimming stripped 1 base from V and 4 bases from J, with 8 bases between. CDR3 residues: CASSLGGSGNTIYF. For the CDR3, the DNA is TGTGCCAGCAGCTTAGGAGGGTCCGGAAACACCATATATTTT.

The chain joins TRBV6-1 to TRBJ1-2; 11 bases line up with TRBD1. V dropped 3 bases and J dropped 5; count of bases not matched to a gene: 8. Germline CDR1 reads MNHNS; CDR2 reads SASEGT. The CDR3 runs 16 residues. In DNA, the CDR3 is TGTGCCAGCAGTGATTACGGACAGGGGGCGGTGTATGGCTACACCTTC. This encodes CASSDYGQGAVYGYTF.

This clone was detected only a few times. V is TRBV4-1 and J is TRBJ2-7; D unclear. V was clipped by 2 bases and J by 0 bases, with 11 bases between them. Germline V gives CDR1 MGHRA, CDR2 YSYEKL. The CDR3 spans 15 residues. CDR3 in DNA: TGCGCCAGCAGCCAAAGTCCCAGTCACTCCTACGAGCAGTACTTC. Translating gives CASSQSPSHSYEQYF.

This clone was found once. One end of the junction does not line up with germline, which may come from a read error. The chain employs TRBV5-6 and TRBJ1-2, with 7 bases aligning to TRBD1. The germline V gene encodes CDR1 SGHDT and CDR2 YYEEEE. The CDR3 is 14 amino acids. The CDR3 bases are TGTGCCAACAGCTTGACAGGGATCAGCTATGGCTACACCTTC. It specifies CANSLTGISYGYTF.

The chain is built from TRBV19 and TRBJ1-3; a weak D match, TRBD1 (6 bases). Germline loops: CDR1 LNHDA, CDR2 SQIVND (reference sequence). The CDR3 is made up of 17 amino acids. Trimming took 1 base from V and 0 from J, leaving 13 bases between them. The CDR3 loop is CASSIGPQGLSGNTIYF. CDR3 DNA: TGTGCCAGTAGTATAGGCCCACAGGGCCTCTCTGGAAACACCATATATTTT.

The gene calls are TRBV21-1 and TRBJ1-2. TRBV21-1 is shown as a pseudogene. This CDR3 has 16 residues. The CDR3 nucleotides are TGTGCCAGCAGCAAAGTGCGTCGGCCGGGAAACCATGGCTACACCTTC. This gives the protein CASSKVRRPGNHGYTF.